This T cell receptor (beta chain) was captured in a study of blood T cell repertoires in COVID-19. Sequencing used immunoSEQ multiplex PCR; TCRdb keeps in-frame clones, though not all of them. The sample includes more than 200,000 clones, about nine tenths of them seen just once. CDR3 length: 13 amino acids. V was shortened by 8 bases and J by 8 bases, with 18 bases between the two germline ends. Germline CDR1 MGHDK, CDR2 SYGVNS. The V call is TRBV25-1, the J call TRBJ1-2, with D tentatively TRBD1 (6 bases). Sequences were obtained from peripheral blood. The TCR originated in a man aged 70-80 years with acute or convalescent COVID-19. The CDR3 reads CASGKGGAEGYTF. The CDR3 coding sequence is TGTGCCAGCGGAAAGGGGGGGGCCGAGGGCTACACCTTC.